This T cell receptor beta chain originates from a study of blood T cell repertoires in COVID-19. Using immunoSEQ multiplex PCR, the repertoire was profiled, and TCRdb retains in-frame clones only, with some absent. The sample includes around 140,000 clones, about four fifths seen only once; the top ten take roughly 4.9%. Between the trimmed V and J ends, which lost 5 bases and 4 bases, there was a span of 5 bases. Germline values: CDR1 DFQATT, CDR2 SNEGSKA (reference sequence). This CDR3 region has 10 residues. The sequence was obtained from a human donor in a cohort sampled during active COVID-19. This rearrangement joins TRBV20-1 to TRBJ2-5, with D perhaps matching TRBD2 (5 bases). Specimen: peripheral blood. The DNA for the CDR3 is TGCAGTGCTGGACTAGAGACCCAGTACTTC. Amino acid sequence: CSAGLETQYF.